This TCR beta chain originates from a study of T cell repertoires in cytomegalovirus infection. At the level of the study: Use of recently identified HLA-C-restricted and well-studied HLA-B-restricted CMV epitopes was part of the study. CMV infection and matching HLA type were both indicated by public TCR beta signatures.

One entry per CDR3 protein, called by TCRdb with MiXCR from the reads. Of about 310,000 distinct CDR3 sequences listed, just under 25% are singletons. Regarding the study as a whole: Dominating the ex vivo response were TCR beta clonotypes that were CMV-specific and HLA-C-restricted. Carriers of CMV and the relevant HLA type were discriminated by public TCR beta frequency.

The germline CDR1 and CDR2 sequences are SGHKS and YYEKEE (reference sequence). The CDR3 spans 14 residues. The V end was cut by 6 bases, the J end by 6 bases, with 13 bases between. With respect to this clonotype: What it binds is not known.

This chain uses TRBV5-5 with TRBJ1-6; D perhaps matches TRBD1 (5 bases). The starting material was cultured PBMCs, obtained from culture after CMV antigen stimulation. This clonotype originated in a human donor in good health (CMV status not recorded). Some clones in this sample may be carry-over from other donors' samples. The chain's CDR3 is CASTPGRINSPLHF. CDR3 nucleotides: TGTGCCAGCACCCCGGGACGGATTAATTCACCCCTCCACTTT. Together with reference TRBV5-5 and TRBJ1-6, the CDR3 gives the full variable domain: DAGVTQSPTHLIKTRGQQVTLRCSPISGHKSVSWYQQVLGQGPQFIFQYYEKEERGRGNFPDRFSARQFPNYSSELNVNALLLGDSALYLCASTPGRINSPLHFGNGTRLTVT.